Listed below are T cell receptor beta chains from one sample, sequenced in a study of blood T cell repertoires in COVID-19. Assay: immunoSEQ multiplex PCR; the TCRdb copy retains only in-frame clones and omits some. The table includes approximately 64,000 clones, approximately 90% detected once. Sequencing used peripheral blood. All receptors derive from a man in his 70s with acute or convalescent COVID-19. Both conserved end residues are part of each CDR3. A D gene is named only where the DNA matches it firmly. Size is stated for part of the rows, as once, few or many counts, or as a class when the clone is expanded.

TRBJ1-2 . 14 TRBV30 TRBD1 CAWSLQGAAWGYTF TGTGCCTGGAGTCTACAGGGGGCGGCTTGGGGCTACACCTTC
TRBJ1-4 . 17 TRBV18 TRBD1 CASSPWDRGWTNEKLFF TGTGCCAGCTCACCGTGGGACAGAGGATGGACTAATGAAAAACTGTTTTTT
TRBJ1-1 . 15 TRBV10-3 . CAIQEATGVYTEAFF TGTGCCATTCAGGAAGCTACGGGAGTCTACACTGAAGCTTTCTTT
TRBJ2-2 . 17 TRBV7-6 . CASSLKPGQTNTGELFF TGTGCCAGCAGCTTAAAACCCGGACAGACTAACACCGGGGAGCTGTTTTTT
TRBJ2-3 . 12 TRBV27 . CASSFSGRTQYF TGTGCCAGCAGTTTTAGCGGTCGTACGCAGTATTTT
TRBJ1-5 . 14 TRBV25-1 . CASRAEDSNQPQHF TGTGCCAGCAGAGCAGAGGATAGCAATCAGCCCCAGCATTTT
TRBJ2-3 . 16 TRBV5-4 TRBD2 CASSLRVGGSTDTQYF TGTGCCAGCAGCTTAAGGGTCGGGGGGAGCACAGATACGCAGTATTTT
TRBJ1-1 medium-sized 14 TRBV6-2/TRBV6-3 TRBD1 CASSYSGTALEAFF TGTGCCAGCAGTTACTCAGGGACAGCCCTTGAAGCTTTCTTT
TRBJ1-1 . 14 TRBV6-6 . CASSYTGQSAEAFF TGTGCCAGCAGTTACACTGGACAGTCCGCTGAAGCTTTCTTT
TRBJ2-7 . 15 TRBV5-6 TRBD1 CASSLGTGQSYEQYF TGTGCCAGCTCCCTCGGGACAGGACAGTCCTACGAGCAGTACTTC
TRBJ2-5 . 20 TRBV4-3 TRBD1 CASSQGDPGQALRPGETQYF TGCGCCAGCAGCCAAGGGGACCCGGGACAGGCCCTTAGGCCCGGAGAGACCCAGTACTTC
TRBJ1-6 . 15 TRBV7-8 TRBD1 CASRSTGALIAPLHF TGTGCCAGCAGATCGACAGGGGCTCTAATTGCACCCCTCCACTTT
TRBJ1-1 . 15 TRBV18 . CASSHSNRANTEAFF TGTGCCAGCTCACACTCCAACAGGGCGAACACTGAAGCTTTCTTT
TRBJ2-1 . 16 TRBV11-2 . CASSLPGHPSYNEQFF TGTGCCAGCAGCTTACCAGGCCACCCCTCCTACAATGAGCAGTTCTTC
TRBJ1-1 . 17 TRBV7-8 . CASSPTRGGKVNTEAFF TGTGCCAGCAGCCCGACGAGGGGGGGGAAGGTGAACACTGAAGCTTTCTTT
TRBJ2-7 . 13 TRBV24-1 . CATSDSDSYEQYF TGTGCCACCAGTGATTCAGACAGCTACGAGCAGTACTTC
TRBJ1-1 once 13 TRBV6-5 TRBD1 CASRSDRTQGAFF TGTGCCAGCAGATCGGACAGGACTCAGGGGGCCTTCTTT
TRBJ1-2 . 11 TRBV20-1 . CSAQDRNRYTF TGCAGTGCCCAAGACAGGAATCGCTACACCTTC
TRBJ1-1 many 13 TRBV5-1 TRBD1 CASSGQGNTEAFF TGCGCCAGCAGCGGACAGGGGAACACTGAAGCTTTCTTT
TRBJ1-1 . 13 TRBV15 TRBD1 CATSIPGGLEAFF TGTGCCACCAGCATACCAGGGGGCCTTGAAGCTTTCTTT
TRBJ2-1 . 14 TRBV6-2/TRBV6-3 . CASSLRGDYNEQFF TGTGCCAGCAGTTTGCGGGGCGACTACAATGAGCAGTTCTTC
TRBJ1-1 . 15 TRBV5-1 . CASSPQGSTGTEAFF TGCGCCAGCAGCCCCCAAGGGTCGACAGGCACTGAAGCTTTCTTT
TRBJ1-1 . 13 TRBV7-9 . CASSLPGGRVAFF TGTGCCAGCAGCCTCCCCGGGGGGCGCGTGGCTTTCTTT
TRBJ2-3 . 16 TRBV29-1 TRBD2 CSVEVLAGGNTDTQYF TGCAGCGTTGAAGTCCTAGCGGGGGGCAACACAGATACGCAGTATTTT
TRBJ1-2 . 15 TRBV7-9 TRBD1 CASSFGQGTNYGYTF TGTGCCAGCAGCTTTGGACAGGGGACAAACTATGGCTACACCTTC
TRBJ2-1 . 17 TRBV3-1/TRBV3-2 TRBD2 CASSQDFSGGHYNEQFF TGTGCCAGCAGCCAAGATTTTAGCGGGGGTCATTACAATGAGCAGTTCTTC
TRBJ1-5 . 16 TRBV19 . CASSSRDTNLGQPQHF TGTGCCAGTAGTTCTCGGGACACTAACTTAGGGCAGCCCCAGCATTTT
TRBJ2-2 . 16 TRBV4-2 TRBD2 CASSQGVGGNIGELFF TGTGCCAGCAGCCAAGGTGTGGGAGGGAACATCGGGGAGCTGTTTTTT
TRBJ2-5 . 17 TRBV7-8 . CASSPLKGGLGQETQYF TGTGCCAGCAGCCCCTTGAAGGGGGGGCTTGGCCAAGAGACCCAGTACTTC
TRBJ1-2 . 19 TRBV21-1 . CASSSYHRDREDGDYGYTF TGTGCCAGCAGCTCGTACCACCGGGACAGGGAGGATGGGGACTATGGCTACACCTTC
TRBJ2-7 . 16 TRBV5-8 TRBD1 CASSSRWTGPTYEQYF TGTGCCAGCAGCTCCAGATGGACAGGGCCTACCTACGAGCAGTACTTC